What follows are 9 T cell receptor beta chains derived from one specimen sequenced in a study of Ad26.COV2.S vaccination and SARS-CoV-2 variants. Sequencing was performed with immunoSEQ multiplex PCR; in TCRdb, only in-frame clones are kept and a portion is missing. The sample yields approximately 340,000 clones, about 90% seen once. The sequenced sample was peripheral blood, obtained after recovery from COVID-19. The receptor source for this set is a human donor who had recovered from COVID-19.

In this sample, this clone turned up once. This rearrangement joins TRBV4-1 to TRBJ1-1, with 8 nucleotides matching TRBD1. Germline CDR1 MGHRA, CDR2 YSYEKL. The CDR3 loop spans 13 amino acids. V lost 6 bases to trimming and J lost 3 bases; unmatched junction nucleotides: 3. CDR3 sequence reads: CASSLDRDTEAFF. In DNA form, the CDR3 reads TGCGCCAGCAGTCTGGACAGGGACACTGAAGCTTTCTTT.

This chain joins TRBV6-1 and TRBJ1-1, with D unclear. CDR1 MNHNS and CDR2 SASEGT come from the germline V gene. The CDR3 extends over 14 amino acids. Trimming stripped 0 bases from V and 3 bases from J, with 8 bases between. The CDR3 DNA follows: TGTGCCAGCAGTGAAGCCCCAGGCCACACTGAAGCTTTCTTT. The encoded protein is CASSEAPGHTEAFF.

The rearrangement links TRBV6-1 to TRBJ2-2; D unresolved. The germline CDR1 and CDR2 sequences are MNHNS and SASEGT. The CDR3 length is 17 residues. The germline V and J ends were trimmed by 0 bases and 1 base, with 12 bases remaining between them. The CDR3 sequence is CASSEAEARLNTGELFF. The CDR3 region has the DNA TGTGCCAGCAGTGAAGCCGAGGCCAGATTGAACACCGGGGAGCTGTTTTTT.

V and J are TRBV7-9 and TRBJ1-1; no firm D call. In germline, CDR1 is SEHNR, CDR2 FQNEAQ (reference sequence). V was pared by 5 bases and J by 5 bases, with 15 bases between. The CDR3 length is 14 residues. In DNA, the CDR3 is TGTGCCAGCAGCCCCCCCGGGGAGGAGACTGAAGCTTTCTTT. Translation: CASSPPGEETEAFF.

The gene calls are TRBV7-9 and TRBJ2-3; 8 bases map to TRBD1. Trimming at V came to 4 bases and at J to 0 bases, leaving 3 bases not matched to a gene. The CDR3 spans 15 residues. Germline loops: CDR1 SEHNR, CDR2 FQNEAQ (reference sequence). The CDR3 DNA follows: TGTGCCAGCAGCTGGACAGGGCTTAGCACAGATACGCAGTATTTT. Encoded protein: CASSWTGLSTDTQYF.

This chain links TRBV19 with TRBJ2-1; 7 bases line up with TRBD1. From germline, CDR1 is LNHDA and CDR2 SQIVND (reference sequence). After removal of 6 bases from V and 9 bases from J, the junction contained 11 bases not matched to a gene. This CDR3 is 14 amino acids long. The DNA of the CDR3 is TGTGCCAGTAGGGGGGACAGAGTGAGGAGTGAGCAGTTCTTC. Protein: CASRGDRVRSEQFF.

This rearrangement joins TRBV7-9 to TRBJ2-1, with 8 bases that match TRBD2. The CDR3 covers 14 residues. Germline trimming cut 4 bases from V and 13 bases from J; bases unmatched to any gene: 12. The germline gives CDR1 SEHNR, CDR2 FQNEAQ (reference sequence). CDR3 sequence: CASSSGVAGGLQFF. CDR3 DNA: TGTGCCAGCAGCTCCGGTGTGGCGGGGGGCCTCCAGTTCTTC.

The chain carries TRBV6-5 and TRBJ1-6; D remains unclear. Per germline, CDR1 MNHEY and CDR2 SVGAGI. Between the trimmed V and J ends, which lost 0 bases and 14 bases, there was a span of 11 bases. The CDR3 extends over 13 amino acids. The DNA for the CDR3 is TGTGCCAGCAGTTACTCCCGGCTGAGGGCCCTCCACTTT. Translation gives CASSYSRLRALHF.

The chain has TRBV11-2 and TRBJ1-1; the D is unclear. V lost 4 bases and J 4 bases, leaving 13 bases between the germline ends. The CDR3 is 14 amino acids. The germline gives CDR1 SGHAT, CDR2 FQNNGV. For the CDR3, the DNA is TGTGCCAGCAGCTCCGGCGGGGAGGGCACTGAAGCTTTCTTT. It specifies CASSSGGEGTEAFF.